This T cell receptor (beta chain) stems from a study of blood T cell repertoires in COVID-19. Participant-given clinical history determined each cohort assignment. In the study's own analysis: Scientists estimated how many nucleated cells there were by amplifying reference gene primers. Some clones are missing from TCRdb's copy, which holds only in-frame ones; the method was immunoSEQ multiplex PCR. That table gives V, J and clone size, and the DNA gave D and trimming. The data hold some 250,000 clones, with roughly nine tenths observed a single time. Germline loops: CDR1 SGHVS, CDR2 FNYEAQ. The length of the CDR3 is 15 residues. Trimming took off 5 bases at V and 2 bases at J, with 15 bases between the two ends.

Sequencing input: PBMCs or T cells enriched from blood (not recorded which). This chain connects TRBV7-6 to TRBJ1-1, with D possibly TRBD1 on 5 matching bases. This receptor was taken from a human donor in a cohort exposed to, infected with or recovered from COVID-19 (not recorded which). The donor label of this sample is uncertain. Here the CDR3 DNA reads TGTGCCAGCAGCGTCATTGGAGGGGCCAACACTGAAGCTTTCTTT. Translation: CASSVIGGANTEAFF.